Sequencing of this T cell receptor beta chain was carried out in a study of shared clonotypes between healthy human individuals. Study observations and caveats: Expectations were that clonotype sharing among donors would be affected by sequencing depth. Inspection by rarefaction showed sorted-subset sequencing to be incomplete despite large depth.

The repertoire was sequenced with immunoSEQ multiplex PCR; TCRdb's copy has only in-frame clones and lacks some. The sample carries about a million clones, 75% recorded once. V was trimmed by 4 bases and J by 0 bases, leaving 25 bases between them. The germline gives CDR1 MNHNS, CDR2 SASEGT. This CDR3 spans 19 amino acids. Turning to this clone: What it binds is not known.

Sequencing was done on a sample of memory CD4+ T cells sorted from blood. Subset in this sample: CD45RA-negative fraction. The chain joins TRBV6-1 to TRBJ2-7; weak D call: TRBD1 (7 bases). This sequence was found in a man younger than 35 in good health. CDR3 protein: CASSGIRQGRDSSSYEQYF. The CDR3 nucleotides are TGTGCCAGCAGTGGGATAAGACAGGGCAGGGACTCCAGCTCCTACGAGCAGTACTTC.